A single T cell receptor (beta chain) is shown here with its context. These data originate in a study of CD8 T cells in Susac syndrome. Reverse transcription of about 0.5 to 1 ug RNA used random hexamers. Across 54 Vbeta and 13 Jbeta, TCR beta CDR3 was amplified with immunoSEQ multiplex PCR. TCRdb processed the immunoSEQ multiplex PCR reads anew with MiXCR; each CDR3 protein has one entry. The sample contains 130,000 to 150,000 distinct CDR3 sequences, approximately 95% of which appear only once. Germline CDR1 reads PRHDT; CDR2 reads FYEKMQ (reference sequence). V lost 1 base to trimming and J lost 0 bases, with 10 bases between them. The CDR3 spans 16 residues. The authors carried out high-throughput sequencing of TCR beta. They applied it to CD8+ and CD4+ T cells obtained from blood.

The sequence came from a human donor in good health. The chain uses TRBV13 and TRBJ2-1, with D perhaps given as TRBD1 or TRBD2 (5 bases each). The specimen sequenced was CD8+ T cells from PBMCs. CDR3 coding DNA: TGTGCCAGCAGCTTAGAGGGGACCCGCTCCTACAATGAGCAGTTCTTC. Translating gives CASSLEGTRSYNEQFF.